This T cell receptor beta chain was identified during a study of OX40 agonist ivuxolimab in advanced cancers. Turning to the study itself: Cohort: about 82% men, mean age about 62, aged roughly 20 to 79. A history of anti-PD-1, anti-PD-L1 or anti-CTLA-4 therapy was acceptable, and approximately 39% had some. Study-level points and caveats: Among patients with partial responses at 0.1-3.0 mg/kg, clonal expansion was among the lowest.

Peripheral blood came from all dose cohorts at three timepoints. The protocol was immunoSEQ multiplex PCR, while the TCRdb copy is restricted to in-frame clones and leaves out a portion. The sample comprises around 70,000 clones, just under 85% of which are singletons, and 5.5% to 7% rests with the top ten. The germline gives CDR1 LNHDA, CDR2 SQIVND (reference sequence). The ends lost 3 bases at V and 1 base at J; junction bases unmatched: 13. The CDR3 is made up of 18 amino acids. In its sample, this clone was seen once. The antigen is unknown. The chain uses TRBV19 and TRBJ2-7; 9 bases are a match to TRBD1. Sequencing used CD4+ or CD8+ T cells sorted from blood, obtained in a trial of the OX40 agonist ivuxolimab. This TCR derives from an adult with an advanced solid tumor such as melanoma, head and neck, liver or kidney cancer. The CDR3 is CASSMREPAGTGSYEQYF. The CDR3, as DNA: TGTGCCAGTAGTATGAGGGAACCGGCCGGGACAGGGTCCTACGAGCAGTACTTC.